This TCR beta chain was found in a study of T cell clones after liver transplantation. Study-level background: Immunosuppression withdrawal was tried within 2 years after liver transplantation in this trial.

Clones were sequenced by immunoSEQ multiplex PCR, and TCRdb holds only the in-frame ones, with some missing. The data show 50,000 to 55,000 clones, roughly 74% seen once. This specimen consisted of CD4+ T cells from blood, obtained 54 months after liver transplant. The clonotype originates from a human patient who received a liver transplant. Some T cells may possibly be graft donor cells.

The CDR3 loop reads CASSERGRGMGEQYF. CDR3 bases: TGTGCCAGCAGTGAACGGGGCAGGGGAATGGGCGAGCAGTACTTC. This chain joins TRBV2 and TRBJ2-7; the D gene is possibly TRBD1 (6 bases). V lost 2 bases, J lost 6 bases, and 17 bases lay in between. Germline V gene data show CDR1 as SNHLY and CDR2 as FYNNEI. The CDR3 sequence is 15 residues long.